Following are 2 T cell receptor beta chains from one sample sequenced in a study of CD4 T cells in relation to SARS-CoV-2 and coronaviruses. Measured with immunoSEQ multiplex PCR; TCRdb has only the in-frame clones, and not every one. The table has about 40,000 clones, approximately 77% seen once. Their specific antigens are unknown. Input material: naive CD4+ T cells from PBMCs, cultured in vitro. This sample's subset: naive CD4+ T cells isolated by negative enrichment. The receptors derive from an adult with COVID-19.

This rearrangement joins TRBV6-5 to TRBJ1-4; 7 nucleotides line up with TRBD1. CDR3 length: 15 amino acids. CDR1 MNHEY and CDR2 SVGAGI come from the germline V gene. Losses at the gene ends were 7 bases for V and 4 bases for J; bases not matched to a gene: 9. CDR3 nucleotide sequence: TGTGCCAGCATGCTCGGGGACAGCCTTAATGAAAAACTGTTTTTT. As protein: CASMLGDSLNEKLFF.

The chain recombines TRBV5-5 with TRBJ2-7; D perhaps matches TRBD2 (7 bases). The CDR3 has 16 residues. Trimming removed 6 bases at V and 0 bases at J, with 19 bases between. Germline assignment: CDR1 SGHKS and CDR2 YYEKEE (reference sequence). The CDR3 here is CASTLGGGGSSYEQYF. CDR3 DNA: TGTGCCAGCACCCTGGGAGGCGGGGGCAGCTCCTACGAGCAGTACTTC.